The subject of this entry is one TCR beta chain. V was pared by 4 bases and J by 3 bases, with 10 bases between. The CDR3 length is 14 residues. From germline, CDR1 is SGHTA and CDR2 FQGNSA. This sample was included in a study of blood T cell repertoires in COVID-19. Study-wide background: T cells, B-cell-depleted T cells, or PBMCs provided the cDNA or gDNA that served as material.

In the authors' methods: How many nucleated cells were present was estimated from reference gene primer amplification. Here immunoSEQ multiplex PCR was the method, and the copy in TCRdb shows in-frame clones only, minus some. V and J calls and clone size are given by that table; D and trimming were obtained from the DNA. The data hold 280,000 or so clones, with around 87% observed a single time. The chain carries TRBV7-2 and TRBJ1-3; D remains unclear. This TCR was sampled from a woman in her twenties or thirties who had recovered from COVID-19. Sample: peripheral blood. The CDR3 here is CASSSEGYGNTIYF. CDR3 in DNA: TGTGCCAGCAGCTCGGAGGGTTATGGAAACACCATATATTTT.